This TCR beta chain was documented in a study of T-cell memory formation after mild COVID-19. Notes on the study in general: Memory from before infection featured some responding clones, which suggests cross-reactive memory joined.

CDR3 length: 13 residues. V was trimmed by 4 bases and J by 0 bases, leaving 8 bases between them. The germline gives CDR1 SGHNT, CDR2 YYREEE (reference sequence). In TCRdb, the 5' RACE reads were re-called with MiXCR into one record per CDR3 protein. The data hold 470,000 or so distinct CDR3 sequences, with 15% to 20% observed a single time. A word on this clonotype: What it binds is unknown.

The TCR comes from a man aged 18 to 29 who had mild COVID-19 (a few samples of this study predate the infection). Cell type and time point are not known. The chain carries TRBV5-4 and TRBJ2-7; D ambiguous. Sequencing was done on a sample of PBMCs or a T cell subset sorted from them (not recorded which). The chain's CDR3 is CASSLSHSYEQYF. CDR3 DNA sequence: TGTGCCAGCAGCCTTAGCCACTCCTACGAGCAGTACTTC. Full variable domain (rest looked up from reference TRBV5-4 and TRBJ2-7): ETGVTQSPTHLIKTRGQQVTLRCSSQSGHNTVSWYQQALGQGPQFIFQYYREEENGRGNFPPRFSGLQFPNYSSELNVNALELDDSALYLCASSLSHSYEQYFGPGTRLTVT.